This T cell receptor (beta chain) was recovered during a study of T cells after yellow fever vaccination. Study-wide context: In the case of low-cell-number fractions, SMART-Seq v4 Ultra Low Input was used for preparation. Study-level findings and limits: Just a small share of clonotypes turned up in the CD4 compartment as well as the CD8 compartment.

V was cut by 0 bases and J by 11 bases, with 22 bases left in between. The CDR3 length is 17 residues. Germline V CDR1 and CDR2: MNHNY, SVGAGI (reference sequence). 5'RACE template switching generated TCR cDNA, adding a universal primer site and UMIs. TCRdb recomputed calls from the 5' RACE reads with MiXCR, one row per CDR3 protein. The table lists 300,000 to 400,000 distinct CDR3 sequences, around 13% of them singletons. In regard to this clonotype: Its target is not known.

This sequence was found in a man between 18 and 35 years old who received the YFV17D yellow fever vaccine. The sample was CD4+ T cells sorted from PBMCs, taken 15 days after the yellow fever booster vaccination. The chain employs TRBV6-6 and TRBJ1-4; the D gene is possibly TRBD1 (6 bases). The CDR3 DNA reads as TGTGCCAGCAGTTACTCTTGGGAGGACAGCATAAAGGGGAAACTGTTTTTT. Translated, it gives CASSYSWEDSIKGKLFF.